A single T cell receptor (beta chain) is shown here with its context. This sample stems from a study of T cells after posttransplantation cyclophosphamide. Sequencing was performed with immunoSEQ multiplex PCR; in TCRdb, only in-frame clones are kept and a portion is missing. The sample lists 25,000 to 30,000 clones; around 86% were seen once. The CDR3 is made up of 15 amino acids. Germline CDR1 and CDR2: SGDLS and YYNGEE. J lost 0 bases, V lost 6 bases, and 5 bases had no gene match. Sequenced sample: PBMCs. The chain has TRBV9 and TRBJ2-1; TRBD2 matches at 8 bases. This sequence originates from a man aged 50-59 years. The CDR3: CASTMSGSSYNEQFF. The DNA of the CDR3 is TGTGCCAGCACCATGAGCGGGAGCTCCTACAATGAGCAGTTCTTC. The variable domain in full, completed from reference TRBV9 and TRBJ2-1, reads DSGVTQTPKHLITATGQRVTLRCSPRSGDLSVYWYQQSLDQGLQFLIQYYNGEERAKGNILERFSAQQFPDLHSELNLSSLELGDSALYFCASTMSGSSYNEQFFGPGTRLTVL.